These 27 T cell receptor beta chains were all obtained from the same sample, sequenced in a study of graft-versus-host responses after intestinal transplantation. The method was immunoSEQ multiplex PCR; TCRdb's version includes in-frame clones alone and lacks a portion of them. This sample has fewer than 150,000 clones, with more than 80% found just once. No antigen has been assigned to these receptors. The starting material was unstimulated CD4+ T cells sorted from spleen or lymph node cells, obtained before intestinal transplant. Receptors originate from a human donor who received an intestinal transplant.

The chain uses TRBV4-1 and TRBJ1-3; D is possibly TRBD1 (5 bases). This CDR3 is 15 amino acids long. Germline V lookup: CDR1 MGHRA, CDR2 YSYEKL. The V gene lost 2 bases and the J gene lost 4 bases, with 12 bases spanning the gap. This CDR3 reads CASSQPQGRGNTIYF. The CDR3 DNA follows: TGCGCCAGCAGCCAACCCCAGGGTAGAGGAAACACCATATATTTT.

The chain employs TRBV6-5 and TRBJ1-2; TRBD1 matches at 9 bases. This CDR3 is built from 15 residues. V was pared by 5 bases and J by 5 bases, with 9 bases of the junction left unmatched. The germline CDR1 and CDR2 sequences are MNHEY and SVGAGI. The CDR3 region is CASSGQTGGYYGYTF. CDR3 coding DNA: TGTGCCAGCAGTGGGCAAACAGGGGGCTATTATGGCTACACCTTC.

This clone was seen once. The genes are TRBV4-1 and TRBJ2-1; maybe TRBD2 (6 bases). With 1 base removed from V and 6 bases from J, the gap between germline ends came to 7 bases. Germline CDR1 reads MGHRA; CDR2 reads YSYEKL. CDR3 size: 13 residues. The CDR3 nucleotides read TGCGCCAGCAGCCAAGTGGAGGGCAATGAGCAGTTCTTC. Protein product: CASSQVEGNEQFF.

J is TRBJ1-2 and V is TRBV9; no reliable D call. There are 15 residues in the CDR3. Germline values: CDR1 SGDLS, CDR2 YYNGEE. V gave up 3 bases and J gave up 5 bases, with 17 bases separating them. The CDR3 spells CASSAHSGEQYGYTF. Here the CDR3 DNA reads TGTGCCAGCAGCGCTCACTCGGGAGAGCAATATGGCTACACCTTC.

The CDR3 DNA reads as TGTGCCAGCAGCCGACAGGTAACAGATACGCAGTATTTT. Protein product: CASSRQVTDTQYF. This chain links TRBV5-6 with TRBJ2-3, with a tentative D call TRBD1 (6 bases). V lost 4 bases and J lost 3, with 9 bases in between. The length of the CDR3 is 13 residues. Germline lookup yields CDR1 SGHDT and CDR2 YYEEEE.

This sequence joins TRBV19 and TRBJ2-7; D perhaps matches TRBD1 (5 bases). This CDR3 comprises 11 residues. CDR1 and CDR2 from the germline V gene are LNHDA and SQIVND (reference sequence). The V end was cut by 5 bases, the J end by 6 bases, with 8 bases between. The chain's CDR3 is CASSGAREQYF. In nucleotides, the CDR3 is TGTGCCAGTAGTGGGGCTCGCGAGCAGTACTTC.

The rearrangement uses TRBV11-2 and TRBJ2-7; TRBD1 matches 8 bases. CDR1 SGHAT and CDR2 FQNNGV come from the germline V gene. The trim removed 5 bases at V and 2 bases at J, leaving 2 bases unmatched. The CDR3 has 13 amino acids. CDR3: CASSQDRAYEQYF. CDR3 in DNA: TGTGCCAGCAGCCAGGACAGGGCCTACGAGCAGTACTTC.

V is TRBV6-5 and J is TRBJ1-6; D gene ambiguous. V was cut by 5 bases and J by 7 bases, with 9 bases left in between. This CDR3 has 13 residues. Germline CDR1 MNHEY, CDR2 SVGAGI. The CDR3 bases are TGTGCCAGCAGTATTCAGTCGAATTCACCCCTCCACTTT. Amino acids: CASSIQSNSPLHF.

The chain employs TRBV10-1 and TRBJ2-3, with no clear D. Trimming left V 3 bases short and J 2 bases short, with 6 bases between. The CDR3 totals 13 residues. Germline-derived CDR1 and CDR2 are WNHNN and SYGVQD (reference sequence). CDR3 sequence: CASSDYNTDTQYF. In nucleotides, the CDR3 is TGCGCCAGCAGTGATTACAACACAGATACGCAGTATTTT.

This clone was seen just once. The chain has TRBV7-6 and TRBJ2-1; D call uncertain. This CDR3 has 14 residues. Trimming removed 5 bases from V and 6 bases from J, with 14 bases in between. CDR1 is SGHVS, CDR2 FNYEAQ, per germline. CDR3: CASSPVGFSNEQFF. CDR3 sequence (DNA): TGTGCCAGCAGCCCGGTTGGGTTCAGCAATGAGCAGTTCTTC.

This clone was picked up a small number of times. The chain recombines TRBV6-1 with TRBJ1-4; D not resolved. V lost 0 bases, J lost 3 bases, and 8 bases lay in between. The CDR3 consists of 15 residues. Germline V lookup: CDR1 MNHNS, CDR2 SASEGT. The CDR3 DNA reads as TGTGCCAGCAGTGAAGCGGGCCCAGCTAATGAAAAACTGTTTTTT. Residues: CASSEAGPANEKLFF.

This CDR3 reads CASSVGDGSTDTQYF. The CDR3 DNA is TGTGCCAGCAGCGTCGGTGACGGTAGCACAGATACGCAGTATTTT. The chain links TRBV9 to TRBJ2-3, with D uncertain. The CDR3 is made up of 15 amino acids. V gave up 2 bases and J gave up 0 bases, with 10 bases separating them. Germline V gene data show CDR1 as SGDLS and CDR2 as YYNGEE.

The chain carries TRBV19 and TRBJ1-2; D ambiguous. With 7 bases removed from V and 5 bases from J, the gap between germline ends came to 20 bases. Looked up from germline, CDR1 is LNHDA and CDR2 is SQIVND (reference sequence). CDR3 length equals 15 residues. CDR3 sequence (DNA): TGTGCCAGTACGGTAGTCGGTCCGTCGAATTATGGCTACACCTTC. Translation gives CASTVVGPSNYGYTF.

This sequence joins TRBV15 and TRBJ1-2; D not resolved. The V end was cut by 0 bases, the J end by 8 bases, with 16 bases between. Germline CDR1 LNHNV, CDR2 YYDKDF (reference sequence). The CDR3 length is 15 residues. The CDR3 sequence: CATSRDRVTRGGYTF. The CDR3 DNA reads as TGTGCCACCAGCAGAGATCGAGTGACGAGAGGAGGCTACACCTTC.

The chain is built from TRBV5-1 and TRBJ2-2; the D call may be TRBD1 or TRBD2 (5 bases each). This CDR3 comprises 16 residues. Germline CDR1 SGHRS, CDR2 YFSETQ. Trimming took off 0 bases at V and 4 bases at J, with 13 bases between the two ends. CDR3 bases: TGCGCCAGCAGCTTGGTGGTGGGGGACCCCACCGGGGAGCTGTTTTTT. Translation: CASSLVVGDPTGELFF. Drawing the rest from reference TRBV5-1 and TRBJ2-2, the complete variable domain is KAGVTQTPRYLIKTRGQQVTLSCSPISGHRSVSWYQQTPGQGLQFLFEYFSETQRNKGNFPGRFSGRQFSNSRSEMNVSTLELGDSALYLCASSLVVGDPTGELFFGEGSRLTVL.

The genes are TRBV10-2 and TRBJ2-7; 7 bases are a match to TRBD1. This CDR3 contains 14 residues. V lost 5 bases to trimming and J lost 0 bases; unmatched junction nucleotides: 4. The germline V gene has CDR1 WSHSY and CDR2 SAAADI. CDR3 DNA: TGCGCCAGCAGTCCGGGACAGACCTCCTACGAGCAGTACTTC. It yields the protein CASSPGQTSYEQYF.

This clone is a singleton in its sample. The chain uses TRBV15 and TRBJ1-6, with D perhaps matching TRBD1 (6 bases). The CDR3 covers 15 residues. CDR1 LNHNV and CDR2 YYDKDF come from the germline V gene (reference sequence). Trimming cost V 5 bases and J 7 bases, with 15 bases left between them. CDR3 amino acids: CATSPGDRFNSPLHF. The CDR3 DNA reads as TGTGCCACCAGCCCAGGAGACAGGTTCAATTCACCCCTCCACTTT.

The V gene is TRBV5-4, the J gene TRBJ2-3; unclear D gene. V was shortened by 4 bases and J by 2 bases, with 5 bases between the two germline ends. Germline V lookup: CDR1 SGHNT, CDR2 YYREEE (reference sequence). The CDR3 loop spans 12 amino acids. The CDR3 DNA reads TGTGCCAGCAGCCCCGACACAGATACGCAGTATTTT. This codes for CASSPDTDTQYF.

This chain links TRBV5-8 with TRBJ2-7; 7 bases agree with TRBD2. Germline V gene data show CDR1 as SGHTS and CDR2 as YDEGEE. Trimming at V came to 4 bases and at J to 5 bases, leaving 6 bases not matched to a gene. The CDR3 contains 13 residues. The CDR3 protein is CASSRRGDHEQYF. Here the CDR3 DNA reads TGTGCCAGCAGCCGACGGGGGGACCACGAGCAGTACTTC.

This chain joins TRBV6-1 and TRBJ2-1; TRBD2 matches at 7 bases. Germline CDR1 MNHNS, CDR2 SASEGT. V lost 10 bases and J lost 9; bases outside the gene matches: 9. This CDR3 contains 12 residues. As DNA, the CDR3 is TGTGCCACCTCTAAGTGGGGGGGTGAGCAGTTCTTC. Its translation: CATSKWGGEQFF.

The CDR3: CASSLAADKGGYTF. CDR3 coding DNA: TGCGCCAGCAGCTTGGCCGCCGATAAAGGTGGCTACACCTTC. The chain recombines TRBV5-1 with TRBJ1-2, with D hard to call. CDR1 and CDR2 (germline): SGHRS, YFSETQ. The CDR3 is made up of 14 amino acids. V lost 0 bases and J lost 7, with 13 bases in between.

The genes are TRBV12-5 and TRBJ1-2, with D perhaps matching TRBD1 (6 bases). The CDR3 contains 20 residues. The germline gives CDR1 LGHNT, CDR2 FRNRAP. V was trimmed by 6 bases and J by 2 bases, leaving 31 bases between them. The CDR3 nucleotides read TGTGCTAGTGGCCGACGGGGGCCAATTAACCGCGCGGACCCAAACTATGGCTACACCTTC. Residues: CASGRRGPINRADPNYGYTF.

The V gene is TRBV13, the J gene TRBJ2-6; TRBD1 matches at 8 bases. Germline V gives CDR1 PRHDT, CDR2 FYEKMQ (reference sequence). The CDR3 sequence is 18 residues long. Trimming took 5 bases from V and 0 from J; bases not matched to a gene: 9. The CDR3 DNA is TGTGCCAGCAGCGCACCGGGACAGGCTTTCTCTGGGGCCAACGTCCTGACTTTC. Translation: CASSAPGQAFSGANVLTF.

The gene calls are TRBV6-1 and TRBJ2-7; D unclear. Per the germline V gene, CDR1 is MNHNS and CDR2 is SASEGT. Trimming pared 6 bases from V and 6 bases from J, leaving 15 bases between. The CDR3 has 13 residues. The CDR3 spells CASSTSPRREQYF. The CDR3 region has the DNA TGTGCCAGCAGCACCTCTCCCCGGCGCGAGCAGTACTTC.

The chain carries TRBV4-1 and TRBJ2-5; D is unclear. The CDR3 runs 12 residues. Germline CDR1 is MGHRA and CDR2 is YSYEKL. With 3 bases removed from V and 1 base from J, the gap between germline ends came to 3 bases. Here the CDR3 reads CASSQPQETQYF. The CDR3 coding sequence is TGCGCCAGCAGCCAGCCCCAAGAGACCCAGTACTTC.

This chain uses TRBV7-9 with TRBJ2-3, with D unresolved. The V and J ends lost 5 bases and 6 bases respectively, with 9 bases between them. The CDR3 has 12 residues. Germline values: CDR1 SEHNR, CDR2 FQNEAQ (reference sequence). CDR3 in amino acids: CASSQLWDTQYF. CDR3 nucleotides: TGTGCCAGCAGCCAACTATGGGATACGCAGTATTTT.

The table lists this clone with a count of one. This chain connects TRBV18 to TRBJ1-1; perhaps TRBD1 as D (5 bases). The V and J ends lost 3 bases and 1 base respectively, with 9 bases between them. CDR1 is KGHSH and CDR2 is LQKENI in the germline V gene. CDR3 length: 14 amino acids. The CDR3 DNA reads TGTGCCAGCTCACCGGGACTCAGGAACACTGAAGCTTTCTTT. It codes for CASSPGLRNTEAFF.